This T cell receptor (beta chain) is from a study of T cells in Graves' hyperthyroidism and ophthalmopathy. V was clipped by 9 bases and J by 5 bases; unmatched bases: 8. This CDR3 has 13 amino acids. Germline CDR1 is MNHNS and CDR2 is SASEGT. There are a few counts of this clonotype. Stability of Graves' hyperthyroidism was defined as absent ophthalmopathy progression within 18 months. Each patient was aged 18 to 65 and had newly diagnosed hyperthyroidism of under 2 months' duration. Exclusion criteria comprised uncontrolled infection, other autoimmune disease, pregnancy or lactation. This sample holds PBMCs from approximately 9 ml fresh peripheral blood. Amplified TCR beta CDR3 regions came from RNA transcripts. Using the HTBI primer set, a first-round RT-PCR was run on the TCR CDR3. TCRdb itself ran the multiplex PCR reads through MiXCR, one entry per CDR3 protein. Among 700,000 to 850,000 distinct CDR3 sequences listed, about a third were seen once.

This TCR was sampled from a woman between 40 and 55 years old with Graves' hyperthyroidism. The chain has TRBV6-1 and TRBJ2-7; 9 bases agree with TRBD1. The sequenced sample consisted of blood. CDR3 loop: CASPTGTGNEQYF. The CDR3 DNA sequence: TGTGCCAGTCCTACCGGGACAGGGAACGAGCAGTACTTC.